The 7 T cell receptor beta chains reported below all come from one sample, sequenced in a study of blood T cell repertoires in COVID-19. Profiling relied on immunoSEQ multiplex PCR, and the TCRdb table lists in-frame clones only, not all of them. Among a few hundred thousand clones listed, 88% were seen once. The sample comprised PBMCs or T cells enriched from blood (not recorded which). Source of these receptors: a woman in her late teens or twenties who had recovered from COVID-19.

This clone was detected only a few times. The chain couples TRBV5-1 to TRBJ1-2, with a possible D match to TRBD1 (6 bases). Between the trimmed V and J ends, which lost 0 bases and 4 bases, there was a span of 10 bases. The CDR3 totals 14 residues. CDR1 is SGHRS and CDR2 is YFSETQ in the germline V gene. This CDR3 is CASSLVQGGYGYTF. CDR3 nucleotide sequence: TGCGCCAGCAGCTTGGTACAGGGTGGCTATGGCTACACCTTC.

This clone was counted only a few times. The gene calls are TRBV28 and TRBJ1-2; 7 nucleotides match TRBD1. From germline, CDR1 is MDHEN and CDR2 SYDVKM. The CDR3 runs 15 residues. Trimming took 5 bases from V and 4 from J; bases not matched to a gene: 10. This CDR3 reads CASSPSPGQVYGYTF. The CDR3 nucleotides read TGTGCCAGCAGTCCATCCCCCGGACAGGTCTATGGCTACACCTTC.

The V and J genes are TRBV5-1 and TRBJ1-6; D might be TRBD1 (5 bases). The CDR3 runs 22 residues. Germline loops: CDR1 SGHRS, CDR2 YFSETQ. Trimming left V 3 bases short and J 0 bases short, with 28 bases between. As DNA, the CDR3 is TGCGCCAGCAGCTACTCACCGGGTGGCGGGGCCGCGAACTACTCCTATAATTCACCCCTCCACTTT. Protein: CASSYSPGGGAANYSYNSPLHF.

The CDR3 nucleotides are TGTGCCAGCAGTTCGACCCTACGGGGTGGCTACACCTTC. Protein product: CASSSTLRGGYTF. The chain combines TRBV7-2 with TRBJ1-2; D gene unclear. V was trimmed by 6 bases and J by 7 bases, leaving 15 bases between them. The germline V gene has CDR1 SGHTA and CDR2 FQGNSA. This CDR3 contains 13 residues.

J is TRBJ2-1 and V is TRBV27, with 8 bases fitting TRBD1. The germline gives CDR1 MNHEY, CDR2 SMNVEV (reference sequence). V shed 7 bases, J shed 4 bases, and the junction held 9 bases outside the gene matches. This CDR3 region has 15 residues. This chain's CDR3 is CASKSPGTGYNEQFF. The CDR3, as DNA: TGTGCCAGCAAGTCCCCCGGGACAGGTTACAATGAGCAGTTCTTC.

The rearrangement links TRBV10-2 to TRBJ2-3, with 10 bases aligning to TRBD2. Germline CDR1 and CDR2: WSHSY and SAAADI. The CDR3 sequence is 17 residues long. The trim removed 6 bases at V and 5 bases at J, leaving 14 bases unmatched. The CDR3 bases are TGCGCCAGCAGCGGGGATCGGAGCGGGGGGGTAATAGATACGCAGTATTTT. It is translated as CASSGDRSGGVIDTQYF.

As concerns this clone: One junction end does not reproduce the germline sequence, and a read error may be involved. The chain carries TRBV28 and TRBJ1-2, with D maybe TRBD1 (5 bases). The CDR3 has 12 residues. Germline CDR1 reads MDHEN; CDR2 reads SYDVKM. The CDR3 nucleotides are TGTGCCAGCAGTTTAAACCAGGGCGCAAACATCTTC. Its translation: CASSLNQGANIF.